The 9 T cell receptor beta chains below all came from one sample that was sequenced in a study of blood T cell repertoires in COVID-19. The repertoire was sequenced with immunoSEQ multiplex PCR; TCRdb's copy has only in-frame clones and lacks some. This sample has 250,000 to 300,000 clones, with roughly nine tenths found just once. Sequenced material: peripheral blood. The receptors were gathered from a woman aged 30 to 39 with COVID-19, enrolled during active disease.

This clone showed up just once. This chain connects TRBV28 to TRBJ2-7; 8 nucleotides align to TRBD2. Losses at the gene ends were 11 bases for V and 0 bases for J; bases not matched to a gene: 6. The CDR3 extends over 13 amino acids. Per the germline V gene, CDR1 is MDHEN and CDR2 is SYDVKM. The CDR3 DNA follows: TGTGCCCATCGGGGGGGGAGCTCCTACGAGCAGTACTTC. Its translation: CAHRGGSSYEQYF.

The V call is TRBV10-2, the J call TRBJ1-1; D remains ambiguous. Trimming shortened V by 2 bases and J by 7 bases, and 11 bases separated the two germline ends. The length of the CDR3 is 13 residues. Germline CDR1 WSHSY, CDR2 SAAADI. The CDR3 reads CASSEGIGSEAFF. CDR3 DNA sequence: TGCGCCAGCAGTGAGGGTATCGGGAGTGAAGCTTTCTTT.

As DNA, the CDR3 is TGTGCCAGCAGTACGAGGAGGAACACTGAAGCTTTCTTT. Translating it yields CASSTRRNTEAFF. The chain recombines TRBV11-2 with TRBJ1-1; D gene uncertain. The germline CDR1 and CDR2 sequences are SGHAT and FQNNGV. The CDR3 is 13 amino acids. The germline V and J ends were trimmed by 6 bases and 1 base, with 9 bases remaining between them.

The chain carries TRBV7-9 and TRBJ1-1; tentatively, D is TRBD1 (5 bases). From germline, CDR1 is SEHNR and CDR2 FQNEAQ (reference sequence). V dropped 3 bases and J dropped 0 bases, with 17 bases sitting between them. The CDR3 has 17 residues. In nucleotides, the CDR3 is TGTGCCAGCAGCTTGGGGCGTAGGGTTTCGGTGAACACTGAAGCTTTCTTT. Protein: CASSLGRRVSVNTEAFF.

V usage is TRBV4-2 and J usage is TRBJ1-6; no clear D gene. Trimming pared 1 base from V and 0 bases from J, leaving 10 bases between. Germline CDR1 reads LGHNA; CDR2 reads YNFKEQ. The CDR3 is 17 residues long. CDR3 sequence: CASSQGVTSSYNSPLHF. The DNA of the CDR3 is TGTGCCAGCAGCCAAGGTGTCACGAGCTCCTATAATTCACCCCTCCACTTT.

The chain is built from TRBV29-1 and TRBJ2-5, with D possibly matching TRBD1 (6 bases). V shed 6 bases and J shed 3 bases, with 8 bases lying between them. Germline assignment: CDR1 SQVTM and CDR2 ANQGSEA. The CDR3 covers 11 residues. The CDR3 reads CSVNREETQYF. The CDR3 bases are TGCAGCGTAAACAGGGAAGAGACCCAGTACTTC.

The chain couples TRBV4-1 to TRBJ1-5, with 8 positions matching TRBD1. V shed 0 bases, J shed 1 base, and the junction held 11 bases outside the gene matches. Germline CDR1 reads MGHRA; CDR2 reads YSYEKL. The CDR3 has 19 residues. The DNA of the CDR3 is TGCGCCAGCAGCCAAGATTACCAGGGGGCTCGGGGGAGCAATCAGCCCCAGCATTTT. Its protein product is CASSQDYQGARGSNQPQHF.

This chain joins TRBV10-3 and TRBJ2-7; 9 nucleotides line up with TRBD1. Germline assignment: CDR1 ENHRY and CDR2 SYGVKD. The CDR3 is made up of 15 amino acids. V lost 3 bases to trimming and J lost 1 base; unmatched junction nucleotides: 4. In DNA form, the CDR3 reads TGTGCCATCAGTGACATACAGGGGGCGTCCTACGAGCAGTACTTC. Encoded protein: CAISDIQGASYEQYF.

This clone was recorded only once. This chain links TRBV13 with TRBJ1-5, with D tentatively TRBD1 (5 bases). The CDR3 is made up of 17 amino acids. Germline V lookup: CDR1 PRHDT, CDR2 FYEKMQ (reference sequence). Trimming stripped 0 bases from V and 6 bases from J, with 18 bases between. As DNA, the CDR3 is TGTGCCAGCAGCTTAGGCGTAGTTGTCGGGGGTGCTCAGCCCCAGCATTTT. Its protein product is CASSLGVVVGGAQPQHF.